What follows describes a single T cell receptor beta chain. The specificity of this receptor is unknown. Base qualities are not recorded, but no much larger clone differs from it by a single base. V is pruned by 3 bases and J by 3 bases, leaving 6 bases of the junction without a gene match. CDR1 GTSNPN and CDR2 SVGIG were looked up in the germline V gene (reference sequence). The CDR3 spans 16 residues, from the cysteine through the phenylalanine. This entry keeps only the CDR3 DNA: 48 bases, framed from base 1. The receptor library was made with the immunoSEQ multiplex PCR assay. A mixture of 60 forward primers for TCR Vbeta segments and 13 reverse primers for TCR Jbeta segments was used in the multiplex PCR. The CDR3 region of rearranged TCR beta genes was amplified from genomic DNA with a multiplex PCR assay. Amplified TCR beta libraries were sequenced as 87-base-pair reads on the Illumina HiSeq System. In the source study's methods: Across the 600 to 700 repertoires, a later analysis counted approximately 83 million unique TCR beta chains, around 11 million of which were shared by at least two donors. To remove PCR and sequencing errors, raw reads were error-corrected and collapsed into unique sequences using a nearest-neighbor algorithm that merged closely related sequences. Alignment of CDR3 sequences to IMGT reference sequences was used to assign V, D and J gene segments. For a sequence to be retained, at least a six-nucleotide match to both a V gene segment and a J gene segment was required. Rearrangements were called productive when the CDR3 lacked stop codons and stayed in frame with V and J; all others were non-productive. CDR3 was defined according to IMGT convention as the region running from the second conserved V-encoded cysteine to the conserved J-encoded phenylalanine. Sequences without an unambiguous match to a single V gene segment were excluded from the earlier analysis of 500 to 700 of the donors. An earlier analysis of 587 of the donors called V segments functional above 56.7% productive rearrangements and segregating when the between-donor standard deviation exceeded 5%. To diagnose cytomegalovirus status from the catalog of TCR beta chain sequences, a statistical classification framework was built. A later analysis assigned V and J genes by comparing TCR nucleotide sequences with IMGT/GENE-DB human TR gene sequences. The TCRdist pipeline was used in a later analysis to assign CDR3 sequences and most-parsimonious VDJ recombination scenarios. In a later analysis, each TCR beta chain was defined by its CDR3 amino acid sequence together with its V-gene family, and reads lacking a unique V-gene family were excluded. As a way to deal with suspected cross-contamination and a sequencing artifact, a later analysis dropped 500 to 700 nucleotide sequences that were highly shared and had low generation probability. In a later analysis, a clonal expansion index for each public chain was calculated from normalized within-repertoire ranks of inferred template counts. Generation probabilities in a later analysis came from a VDJ recombination model fitted to out-of-frame rearrangements, and those results were checked against IGoR. In a later analysis, hypergeometric tests were used to score TCR-TCR, TCR-HLA and TCR-CMV co-occurrence, with a repertoire-size bias correction applied to TCR pairs. To estimate false discovery rates, a later analysis permuted the HLA or CMV assignments 20 times. In a later analysis, co-occurring TCRs were grouped with DBSCAN, and TCRdist sequence similarity was added when clustering was performed within HLA-allele-positive subsets. Repertoires with fewer than 30,000 or more than 120,000 public chains, plus five repertoires with anomalous nucleotide sharing, were excluded from co-occurrence clustering. TCRdb provides this immuneACCESS table in a form limited to in-frame rearrangements. Some clones are lacking; in checked studies, under half of them reflect an unresolved V gene, and why the rest are absent is not known. The V and J calls and the clone size are those of that table, but D and trimming were determined from the DNA. For this sample the table gives tens of thousands of clones, of which about four fifths were detected only once. Clones ranked in the top ten supply about 32% of the sample.

The sample is drawn from a study of cytomegalovirus exposure and HLA in healthy donors (dated by TCRdb to about 2017). Broadly, across the study: According to an earlier analysis of 450 to 650 of the donors, 150 million to 200 million T cells yielded 100 million or so unique TCR beta sequences and approximately 280 Gb of sequence data. A later analysis re-examined previously published TCR beta repertoires from more than 600 donors and added high-resolution HLA genotyping to investigate patterns of TCR occurrence. Across 398 genotyped donors of the cohort, an average of approximately 220,000 unique TCR beta nucleotide sequences per donor were sequenced, and roughly a sixth of those sequences were non-productive. The later analysis used no new phenotypic data to find candidate immune exposures, relying instead on TCR beta sequences and their occurrence across donors. A later genetic analysis took genome-wide SNP genotypes for about three fifths of the roughly 670 donors and used that subset as a discovery cohort. Among the roughly 390 genotyped donors, approximately 81% belonged to the genetic ancestry cluster associated with self-reported Caucasian donors. The study combined high-throughput TCR immunosequencing, statistical association of individual TCRs with disease status, and machine learning to predict cytomegalovirus infection status. HLA typing included class I and class II loci at four-digit resolution. All discovery cohort repertoires had been generated on a single sequencing platform. The number of donors typed differed by locus, with roughly 620-630 for A, B, C, DRB1 and DQB1, around 500 for DQA1, 600 to 610 for DPA1, and around 460 for DPB1. An early release covering over 500 HLA-typed donors comprised about 300 gigabases of sequencing data and around 80 million unique TCR sequences. Along with the approximately 700-subject first cohort, a separate validation cohort of about 110 different subjects was used. The study aimed to test whether signatures of past pathogen exposure could be identified by cataloging public T cell receptors. Four to six DR-DQ haplotypes were handled as single units for association and clustering, since linkage in the cohort was strong. The T cell repertoires of 550 to 850 subjects were profiled by immunosequencing and related to cytomegalovirus serostatus. Donor age, sex, ethnicity and CMV serostatus were compiled alongside the repertoire data. An earlier analysis of some 600 of the donors applied high-throughput TCR beta sequencing to assess whether each TCR beta V gene segment acted as functional or pseudogenic.

Study-level results and caveats: Across donors, most TCR sequences were observed very rarely, whereas some public TCRs were present in many individuals. The study listed over 150 TCR beta chains as associated with cytomegalovirus. Over 15 rarely observed V segments, including chromosome 9 orphons, were excluded from the earlier analysis of a few hundred of the donors because counts were too low. The sequencing pipeline was judged likely to have produced a cluster of highly shared sequence variants as a technical artifact. In vitro tests confirmed that three of the cytomegalovirus-associated TCR beta chains recognize cytomegalovirus antigens. In a later analysis, the rate of TCR association differed among HLA loci, with DRB1 alleles having the most associated TCRs and HLA-C alleles having the fewest. Presence/absence analyses assumed roughly uniform sequencing depth across donors, an assumption that may not hold. Correlated functional status among segregating V segments might be attributable to linkage disequilibrium, but an unknown experimental factor could not be ruled out. Because HLA typing was missing for some donors at each locus, association tests included only the typed subset. Cytomegalovirus status was reported to be diagnosed by the classifier with high specificity and sensitivity in both the original and validation cohorts. In a later analysis, HLA-associated TCR beta chains showed more clonal expansion and lower generation probabilities than non-associated chains that were equally common. Some IMGT-functional V segments, including TRBV6-2 and TRBV6-3, could not be distinguished by the 87-base-pair reads and were therefore excluded. Only TCR beta chains were sequenced in this cohort, and the absence of alpha or paired-chain data limited detectable features. According to the authors, the approach could potentially be generalized to other disease states and immunological phenotypes. A further reported finding was that TCR beta sequences accurately predicted the HLA-A and HLA-B alleles for most subjects in the first cohort. When HLA alleles, especially DR and DQ, strongly co-occurred, attributing TCR associations to individual alleles was difficult. In a later analysis, several top co-occurrence clusters were reported to appear linked to parvovirus B19, influenza, CMV and Epstein-Barr virus. For the cohort, immune exposure information was limited to CMV serostatus. In a later analysis, most CMV-associated TCR beta chains were found to appear HLA-restricted, with HLA associations seemingly driven largely by CMV exposure. In an earlier analysis of 587 of the donors, most TCR beta V segments appeared in productive rearrangements about 87% or about 30% of the time, broadly matching IMGT annotations. Specific HLA alleles were associated with roughly 16,000 TCR beta sequences at a false discovery rate of 0.05 in a later analysis. A later genetic analysis associated a missense DCLRE1C variant with V-gene and J-gene trimming of TCR beta chains, and an independent cohort replicated the association. In a later genetic analysis, fewer N-insertions in productive TCRs were reported among donors in an Asian-associated ancestry cluster than the roughly 640-donor mean.

The cohort comprised approximately 700 healthy bone marrow donors. At the time of sampling, every cohort member was nominally healthy, though immune exposures that went unrecorded were likely present. The donor was CMV seropositive and was included in the group of some 290 seropositive cohort members. A peripheral blood sample was provided by each donor, and peripheral blood mononuclear cells were used for TCR beta sequencing. The Qiagen DNeasy Blood Extraction Kit was used to extract genomic DNA from the blood cell samples. The rearranged segments are TRBV30 and TRBJ1-3; 12 bases in between match TRBD1. The sequence was obtained from a man aged 50 to 59 in good health and CMV-seropositive. The sample taken for sequencing was PBMCs. The DNA sequence is TGTGCCTGGAGCGGGGACAGGGGGCGCTTTGGAAACACCATATATTTT. The encoded protein is CAWSGDRGRFGNTIYF.